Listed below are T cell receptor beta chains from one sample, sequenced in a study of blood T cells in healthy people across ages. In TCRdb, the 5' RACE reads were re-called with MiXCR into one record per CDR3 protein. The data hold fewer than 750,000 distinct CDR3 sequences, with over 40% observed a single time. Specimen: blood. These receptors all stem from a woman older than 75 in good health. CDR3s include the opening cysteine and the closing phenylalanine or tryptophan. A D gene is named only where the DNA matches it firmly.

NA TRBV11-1 CASSLNSGSSTDTQYF
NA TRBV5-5 CASSLYVGHGNTEAFF
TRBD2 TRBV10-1 CASAGGLVAQYF
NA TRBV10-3 CAISEGPTAKNIQYF
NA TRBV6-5 CASSVTPSYGYTF
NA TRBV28 CASRQSGPGRNQPQHF
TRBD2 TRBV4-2 CASSRTGTSGNNEQFF
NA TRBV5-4 CASSVSRDRSTYEQYF
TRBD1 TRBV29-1 CSVEGGTGAPQETQYF
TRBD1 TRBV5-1 CAGSRTGTYEQYF
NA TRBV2 CANNLGSSYNEQYF
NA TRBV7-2 CASSLADPGIGNEQFF
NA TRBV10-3 CAISEQTVPNYGYTF
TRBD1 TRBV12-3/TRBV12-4 CASSPGTGNTEAFF
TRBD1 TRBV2 CASSLTGAPTGELFF
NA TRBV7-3 CASSSSGYPYNEQFF
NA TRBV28 CASSWRDTGELFF
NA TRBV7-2 CASRKGLALNGQFF
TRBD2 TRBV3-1 CASSQASGVKSSYEQYF
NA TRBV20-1 CSARADGTYNEQFF
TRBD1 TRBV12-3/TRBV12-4 CASSRDRGPGYGYTF
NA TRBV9 CASSPGHLYGYTF
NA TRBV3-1 CASTLEGRPYEQYF
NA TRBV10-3 CASGWSPREQYF
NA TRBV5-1 CASRSTLGETQYF
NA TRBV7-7 CASSLYENTEAFF
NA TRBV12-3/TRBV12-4 CASSRGLSGETQYF
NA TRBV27 CASMRAGNTIYF
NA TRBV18 CASSPTQGLAKNIQYF
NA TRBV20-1 CSAPRSVGSYGYTF
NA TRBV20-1 CSALSFQAFF
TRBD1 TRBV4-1 CASSQDTGTGGRKEKLFF
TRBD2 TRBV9 CASSVEGRGAKNIQYF
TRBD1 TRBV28 CASNSGTGPYGYTF
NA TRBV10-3 CAISGNSYEQYF
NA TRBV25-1 CASSAPGSTDAQYF
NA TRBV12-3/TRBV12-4 CACTALAHADTQYF
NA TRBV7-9 CASSSEGVGANVLTF
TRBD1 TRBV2 CASSQGTGALDTQYF
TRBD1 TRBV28 CASSRTGVTSEQYF
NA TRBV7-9 CASSSTGRADTQYF
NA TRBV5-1 CASSLGPVQETQYF
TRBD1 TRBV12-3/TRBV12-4 CASTRDRDEQFF
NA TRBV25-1 CASSDYGSSDEQFF
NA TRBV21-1 CASSKGGEGGSYNEQFF
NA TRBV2 CASRSGLVTLSETQYF
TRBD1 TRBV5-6 CASSSYRGREYEQFF
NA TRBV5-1 CASSPPDSADTQYF
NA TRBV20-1 CSGGATYYGYTF
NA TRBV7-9 CASSPRTAHDYEQYF
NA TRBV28 CASRSQGGRSSYEQYF
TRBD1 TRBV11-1 CASSTGQGRDTGELFF
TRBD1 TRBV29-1 CSVEDSGTGHGYTF
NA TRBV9 CASSVRGGENIQYF
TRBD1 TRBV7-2 CASSTDRSTGELFF